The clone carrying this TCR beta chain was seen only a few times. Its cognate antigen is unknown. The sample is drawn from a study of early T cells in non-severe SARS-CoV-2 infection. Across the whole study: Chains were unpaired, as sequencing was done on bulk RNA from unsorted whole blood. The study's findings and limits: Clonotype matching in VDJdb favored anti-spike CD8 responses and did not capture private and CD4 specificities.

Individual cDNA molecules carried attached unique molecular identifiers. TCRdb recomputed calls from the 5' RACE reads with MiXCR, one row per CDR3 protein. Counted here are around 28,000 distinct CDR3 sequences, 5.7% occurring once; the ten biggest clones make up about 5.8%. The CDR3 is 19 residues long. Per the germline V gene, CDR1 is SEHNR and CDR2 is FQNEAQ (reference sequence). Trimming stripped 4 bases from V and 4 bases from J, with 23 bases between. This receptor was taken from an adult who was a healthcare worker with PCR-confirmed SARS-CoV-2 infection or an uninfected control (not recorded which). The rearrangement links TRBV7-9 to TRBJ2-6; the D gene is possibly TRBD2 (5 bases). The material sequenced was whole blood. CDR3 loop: CASSSFLKASEGGANVLTF. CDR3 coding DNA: TGTGCCAGCAGCTCCTTCCTTAAGGCCTCCGAGGGCGGGGCCAACGTCCTGACTTTC. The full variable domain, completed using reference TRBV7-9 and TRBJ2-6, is DTGVSQNPRHKITKRGQNVTFRCDPISEHNRLYWYRQTLGQGPEFLTYFQNEAQLEKSRLLSDRFSAERPKGSFSTLEIQRTEQGDSAMYLCASSSFLKASEGGANVLTFGAGSRLTVL.